A single sample gave rise to the 21 T cell receptor beta chains below, sequenced in a study of tumor and adjacent non-tumor tissue in lung cancer. TCRbeta libraries were built with three rounds of nested PCR, modified from ARM-PCR. TCRdb processed the multiplex PCR reads anew with MiXCR; each CDR3 protein has one entry. The sample contains fewer than 120,000 distinct CDR3 sequences, around 82% of which appear only once. No cell sorting was done before RNA was extracted from the tissue. The material sequenced was lung tumor tissue. All receptors come from a man aged 65 to 85 with non-small cell lung cancer.

The genes are TRBV12-5 and TRBJ1-2; D gene ambiguous. Germline CDR1 reads LGHNT; CDR2 reads FRNRAP. This CDR3 has 12 residues. CDR3: CASLEGIYGYTF. CDR3 coding DNA: TGTGCGAGTTTGGAAGGGATCTATGGCTACACCTTC.

Comments on this clonotype: In this CDR3 the conserved last residue, phenylalanine or tryptophan, is missing, so a read error is likely. This chain uses TRBV20-1 with TRBJ2-7; 11 bases map to TRBD2. The trim removed 3 bases at V and 2 bases at J, leaving 12 bases unmatched. The CDR3 contains 17 residues. Germline V lookup: CDR1 DFQATT, CDR2 SNEGSKA (reference sequence). Here the CDR3 DNA reads TGCAGTGCTAGTCGAATGACTCGACTAGCGGGACCCTACGAGCAGTACTTA. This gives the protein CSASRMTRLAGPYEQYL.

In regard to this clonotype: Relative to the germline gene, one junction end is altered; a read error may explain this. This chain uses TRBV12-3 or TRBV12-4 with TRBJ2-2; 11 positions match TRBD1. The CDR3 sequence is 15 residues long. CDR3 DNA: TGTGCCAGCAATTCCTGGACAGGGGGCACCGGGGAGTTGTTTTTT. This gives the protein CASNSWTGGTGELFF.

About this clonotype: A read error is possible here, since a much larger clone lies one base away. The chain recombines TRBV28 with TRBJ2-7, with 8 bases that match TRBD1. V trimming: 5 bases; J trimming: 3 bases; junction bases outside the gene matches: 9. Germline-derived CDR1 and CDR2 are MDHEN and SYDVKM. CDR3 length: 15 residues. CDR3 DNA sequence: TGTGCCAGCAGTAGCAGGGGGCTCTCCGTCTACGAGCAGTACTTC. Its translation: CASSSRGLSVYEQYF.

A remark on this clonotype: The missing conserved phenylalanine or tryptophan at the end of this CDR3 makes a read error likely. The limits of the CDR3 on the DNA are not certain, so only TCRdb's listed CDR3 is given. The V and J genes are TRBV4-1 and TRBJ2-7; the table assigns TRBD1, which was not confirmed against the DNA. CDR1 MGHRA and CDR2 YSYEKL come from the germline V gene. The length of the CDR3 is 16 amino acids, counting both ends. This CDR3 reads CVSSRTLLGEGDEQCL.

The chain recombines TRBV21-1 with TRBJ2-5; TRBD1, as called in the table, went unchecked against the DNA. TRBV21-1 is an annotated pseudogene. The CDR3 consists of 17 residues. CDR3 DNA: TGTGCCAGCAGCAAAATCGGGGCAACGGGGGGACAAGAGACCGAGTACTTC. It codes for CASSKIGATGGQETEYF.

About this clonotype itself: Lacking the conserved final phenylalanine or tryptophan, this CDR3 likely reflects a read error. The chain joins TRBV11-3 to TRBJ2-1, with 9 positions matching TRBD2. Germline V gene lookup returns CDR1 SGHNT and CDR2 YENEEA. This CDR3 comprises 17 residues. This CDR3 is CANSLLGTSRGYNEQFS. The CDR3 bases are TGTGCCAACAGCCTCCTAGGGACTAGCAGGGGCTACAATGAGCAGTTCTCC.

The rearrangement uses TRBV4-1 and TRBJ1-2; the D gene is possibly TRBD1 (6 bases). The CDR3 consists of 15 residues. The V gene lost 0 bases and the J gene lost 7 bases, with 15 bases spanning the gap. Germline CDR1 reads MGHRA; CDR2 reads YSYEKL. The CDR3 loop is CASSQECGGFCGYTF. The CDR3 DNA reads as TGCGCCAGCAGCCAAGAATGCGGGGGCTTCTGTGGCTACACCTTC.

The V call is TRBV13, the J call TRBJ2-7, with TRBD1 as a possible D gene (6 bases). CDR1 PRHDT and CDR2 FYEKMQ come from the germline V gene (reference sequence). V lost 6 bases to trimming and J lost 3 bases, with 21 bases between them. This CDR3 is built from 16 residues. The CDR3 loop reads CASSSAPPGHCYEQYF. The CDR3 region has the DNA TGTGCCAGCAGTTCAGCTCCCCCGGGACACTGCTACGAGCAGTACTTC.

With respect to this clonotype: A much bigger clone sits one base away, suggesting this may be a read error. The chain couples TRBV11-2 to TRBJ2-5, with D possibly TRBD2 on 6 matching bases. Germline V gives CDR1 SGHAT, CDR2 FQNNGV. This CDR3 comprises 15 residues. The CDR3: CASSISPGAGGTLYF. The DNA of the CDR3 is TGTGCCAGCAGCATTAGCCCCGGGGCTGGCGGGACCCTGTACTTC.

A word on this clonotype: An end of the junction does not agree with germline; a read error may underlie this. The CDR3 DNA follows: TGCACCAGTACCCAAGATCGGGGGAGACCCTCGGATACGCAGTATTTT. Residues: CTSTQDRGRPSDTQYF. The chain couples TRBV4-1 to TRBJ2-3, with a possible D match to TRBD2 (6 bases). CDR1 MGHRA and CDR2 YSYEKL come from the germline V gene. The CDR3 length is 16 residues.

The rearrangement joins TRBV2 to TRBJ2-7; TRBD2 aligns across 7 bases. In germline, CDR1 is SNHLY, CDR2 FYNNEI. The J segment lost 6 bases and the V segment lost 6 bases, leaving 11 bases of the junction unmatched. The CDR3 length is 14 residues. The CDR3 DNA is TGTGCCAGCAGAATATCCGGGACTAACCCCGAGCAGTACTTC. This encodes CASRISGTNPEQYF. Looking up the rest from reference TRBV2 and TRBJ2-7 gives the full variable domain: EPEVTQTPSHQVTQMGQEVILRCVPISNHLYFYWYRQILGQKVEFLVSFYNNEISEKSEIFDDQFSVERPDGSNFTLKIRSTKLEDSAMYFCASRISGTNPEQYFGPGTRLTVT.

Regarding this clonotype: One end of the junction fails to match germline, which may point to a read error. This rearrangement joins TRBV5-4 to TRBJ1-2; 7 nucleotides align to TRBD1. Germline values: CDR1 SGHNT, CDR2 YYREEE (reference sequence). The CDR3 loop spans 14 amino acids. The CDR3 DNA reads as TGTGCCAGCAGCGAAGAAAACAGGGGTGAAGGCTACACATTC. Translated, it gives CASSEENRGEGYTF.

Regarding this clonotype: The junction does not match germline at one end; this may be a read error. V gene TRBV6-6 combines with J gene TRBJ2-7; D uncertain. Germline-derived CDR1 and CDR2 are MNHNY and SVGAGI (reference sequence). This CDR3 has 14 residues. CDR3 sequence: CGSSYSPQLYEQYF. The DNA for the CDR3 is TGTGGCAGCAGTTACTCACCCCAGTTGTACGAGCAGTACTTC.

The chain joins TRBV6-1 to TRBJ2-1; possibly TRBD2 for D (6 bases). Trimming took 6 bases from V and 2 from J, leaving 26 bases between them. From germline, CDR1 is MNHNS and CDR2 SASEGT. The CDR3 is 19 residues long. CDR3 residues: CASSDQGGPELLAYNEQFF. CDR3 sequence (DNA): TGTGCCAGCAGCGATCAGGGAGGACCGGAGTTGCTCGCCTACAATGAGCAGTTCTTC.

This clonotype has only one observation. Being one base from a much bigger clone, this may be a read error. The chain couples TRBV28 to TRBJ2-1; tentative D call: TRBD1 (6 bases). The CDR3 length is 14 residues. The germline CDR1 and CDR2 sequences are MDHEN and SYDVKM. Trimming pared 10 bases from V and 6 bases from J, leaving 19 bases between. CDR3 in amino acids: CANSLTGNPNEQFF. Here the CDR3 DNA reads TGTGCCAACAGCCTCACAGGGAACCCCAATGAGCAGTTCTTC.

Details on this clonotype: An end of the junction differs from the germline gene, which may be a read error. V and J are TRBV7-8 and TRBJ1-2; D call uncertain. Germline CDR1 reads SGHVS; CDR2 reads FQNEAQ. This CDR3 comprises 12 residues. The chain's CDR3 is CASSASRHGNTF. CDR3 DNA sequence: TGTGCCAGCTCGGCATCGCGCCATGGCAACACCTTC. Full variable domain (remainder filled in from reference TRBV7-8 and TRBJ1-2): GAGVSQSPRYKVAKRGQDVALRCDPISGHVSLFWYQQALGQGPEFLTYFQNEAQLDKSGLPSDRFFAERPEGSVSTLKIQRTQQEDSAVYLCASSASRHGNTFGSGTRLTVV.

With respect to this clonotype: The CDR3 ends on some other residue instead of the conserved phenylalanine or tryptophan, so this is likely a read error. The DNA is omitted, as the CDR3 cannot be located on it reliably, and the CDR3 follows TCRdb's listing. The chain couples TRBV6-6 to TRBJ1-5. The CDR3 comprises 16 residues, both ends counted. In germline, CDR1 is MNHNY, CDR2 SVGAGI (reference sequence). The CDR3 is CASSPEPSEFIQPQLS.

The rearrangement uses TRBV6-2 or TRBV6-3 and TRBJ2-1; TRBD2 agrees at 7 bases. This CDR3 comprises 15 residues. CDR1 and CDR2 from the germline V gene are MNHEY and SVGEGT. With V trimmed by 5 bases and J by 11 bases, 15 bases remained unmatched. Here the CDR3 reads CASSPGLSNTNKQFF. Here the CDR3 DNA reads TGTGCCAGCAGTCCGGGACTAAGCAATACCAACAAGCAGTTCTTC.

To note about this clonotype: At one of its ends the junction is not consistent with the germline gene, which may arise from a read error. This chain connects TRBV12-3 or TRBV12-4 to TRBJ1-1; unclear D gene. This CDR3 comprises 15 residues. CDR3 residues: CASSYSETGNSEAFF. The CDR3 DNA reads TGTGCCAGCAGTTACTCTGAGACGGGGAACAGTGAAGCTTTCTTT.

The CDR3 loop is CASSLFGVNIGDLFF. CDR3 bases: TGTGCCAGCAGCTTGTTTGGCGTAAACATCGGGGATTTGTTTTTT. The chain links TRBV5-6 to TRBJ2-2, with D possibly TRBD2 on 5 matching bases. The CDR3 covers 15 residues. Germline CDR1 and CDR2: SGHDT and YYEEEE. V lost 1 base, J lost 15 bases, and 22 bases lay in between.